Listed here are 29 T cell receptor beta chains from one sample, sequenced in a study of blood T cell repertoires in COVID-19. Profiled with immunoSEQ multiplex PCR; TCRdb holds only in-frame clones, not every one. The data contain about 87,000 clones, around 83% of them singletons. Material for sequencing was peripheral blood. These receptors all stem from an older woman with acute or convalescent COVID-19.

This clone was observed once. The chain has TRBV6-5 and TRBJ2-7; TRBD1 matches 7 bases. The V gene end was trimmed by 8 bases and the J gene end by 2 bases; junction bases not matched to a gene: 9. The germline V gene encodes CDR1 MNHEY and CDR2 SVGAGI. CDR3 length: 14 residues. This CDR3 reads CASEIPGQTYEQYF. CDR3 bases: TGTGCCAGCGAAATCCCGGGACAGACCTACGAGCAGTACTTC.

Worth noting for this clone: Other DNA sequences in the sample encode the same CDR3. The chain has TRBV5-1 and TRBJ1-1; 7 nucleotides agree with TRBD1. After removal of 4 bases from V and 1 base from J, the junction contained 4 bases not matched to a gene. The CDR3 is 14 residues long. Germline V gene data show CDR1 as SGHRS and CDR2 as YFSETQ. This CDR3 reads CASSAGTANTEAFF. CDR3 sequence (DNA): TGCGCCAGCAGCGCCGGGACAGCGAACACTGAAGCTTTCTTT.

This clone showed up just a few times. Here the CDR3 DNA reads TGCGCCAGCAGCTTGGATCCAGGGGTCCAAGAGACCCAGTACTTC. Translated: CASSLDPGVQETQYF. This chain uses TRBV5-1 with TRBJ2-5, with D perhaps matching TRBD1 (6 bases). The CDR3 spans 15 residues. Per the germline V gene, CDR1 is SGHRS and CDR2 is YFSETQ. The germline V and J ends were trimmed by 0 bases and 1 base, with 10 bases remaining between them.

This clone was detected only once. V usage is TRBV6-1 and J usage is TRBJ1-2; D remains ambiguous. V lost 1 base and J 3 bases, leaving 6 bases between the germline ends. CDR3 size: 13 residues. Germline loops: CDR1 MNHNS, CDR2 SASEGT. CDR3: CASSEGEYYGYTF. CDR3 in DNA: TGTGCCAGCAGTGAAGGAGAGTACTATGGCTACACCTTC.

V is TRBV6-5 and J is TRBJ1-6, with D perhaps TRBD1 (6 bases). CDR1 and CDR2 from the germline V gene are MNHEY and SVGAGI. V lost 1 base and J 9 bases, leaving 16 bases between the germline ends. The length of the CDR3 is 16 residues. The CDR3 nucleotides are TGTGCCAGCAGTTACTTAAGAACAGGGATGATTTCACCCCTCCACTTT. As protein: CASSYLRTGMISPLHF.

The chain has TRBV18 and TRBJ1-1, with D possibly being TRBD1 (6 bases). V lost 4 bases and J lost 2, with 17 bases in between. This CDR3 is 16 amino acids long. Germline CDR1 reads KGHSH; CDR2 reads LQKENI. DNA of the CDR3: TGTGCCAGCTCACGGGCTCGTCAGGACAGAAACACTGAAGCTTTCTTT. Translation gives CASSRARQDRNTEAFF.

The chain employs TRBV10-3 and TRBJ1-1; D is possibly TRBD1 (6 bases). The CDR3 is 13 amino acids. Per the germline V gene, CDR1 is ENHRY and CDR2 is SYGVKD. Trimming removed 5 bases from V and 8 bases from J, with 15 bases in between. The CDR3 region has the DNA TGTGCCATCAGTCGGGGGGGGACAACCGAAGCTTTCTTT. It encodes CAISRGGTTEAFF.

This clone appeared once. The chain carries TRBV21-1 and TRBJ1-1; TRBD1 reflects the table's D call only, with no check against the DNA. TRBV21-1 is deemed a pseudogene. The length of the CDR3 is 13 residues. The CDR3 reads CASSSGQNTEAFF. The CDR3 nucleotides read TGTGCCAGCAGTTCGGGACAGAACACTGAAGCTTTCTTT.

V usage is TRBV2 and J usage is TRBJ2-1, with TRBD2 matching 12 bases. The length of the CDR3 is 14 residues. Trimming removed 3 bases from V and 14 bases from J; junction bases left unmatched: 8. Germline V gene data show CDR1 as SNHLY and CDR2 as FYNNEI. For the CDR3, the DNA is TGTGCCAGCAGTGAGGGCCTAGCGGGAGGGCCGGAGTTCTTC. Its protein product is CASSEGLAGGPEFF.

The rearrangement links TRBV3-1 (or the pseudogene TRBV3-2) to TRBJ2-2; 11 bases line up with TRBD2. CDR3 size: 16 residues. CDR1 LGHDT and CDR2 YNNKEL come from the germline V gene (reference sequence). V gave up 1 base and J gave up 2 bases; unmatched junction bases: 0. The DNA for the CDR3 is TGTGCCAGCAGCCAAGGACTAGCGGGAAACACCGGGGAGCTGTTTTTT. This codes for CASSQGLAGNTGELFF.

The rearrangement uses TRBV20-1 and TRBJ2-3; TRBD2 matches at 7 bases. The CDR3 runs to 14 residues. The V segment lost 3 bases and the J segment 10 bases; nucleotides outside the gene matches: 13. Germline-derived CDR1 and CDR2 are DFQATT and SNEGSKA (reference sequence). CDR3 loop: CSASWGISRGAQYF. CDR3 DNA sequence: TGCAGTGCTAGTTGGGGTATCAGCCGGGGGGCGCAGTATTTT.

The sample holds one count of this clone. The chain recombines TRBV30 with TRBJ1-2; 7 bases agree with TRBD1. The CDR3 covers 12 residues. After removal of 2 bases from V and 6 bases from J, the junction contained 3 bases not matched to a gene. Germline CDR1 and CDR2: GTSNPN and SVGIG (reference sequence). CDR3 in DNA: TGTGCCTGGAGTTCGACAGGGAATGGCTACACCTTC. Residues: CAWSSTGNGYTF.

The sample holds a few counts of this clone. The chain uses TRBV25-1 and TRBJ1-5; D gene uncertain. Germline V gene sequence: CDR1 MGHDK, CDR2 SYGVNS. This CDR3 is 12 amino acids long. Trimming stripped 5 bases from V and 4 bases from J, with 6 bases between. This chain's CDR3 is CASSNGNQPQHF. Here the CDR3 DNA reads TGTGCCAGCAGTAACGGGAATCAGCCCCAGCATTTT.

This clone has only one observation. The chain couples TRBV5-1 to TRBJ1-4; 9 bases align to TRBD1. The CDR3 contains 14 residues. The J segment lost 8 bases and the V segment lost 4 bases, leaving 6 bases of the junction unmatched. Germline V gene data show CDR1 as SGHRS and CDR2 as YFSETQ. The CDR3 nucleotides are TGCGCCAGCAGCCGGGGACAGGGTGGAGAAAAACTGTTTTTT. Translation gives CASSRGQGGEKLFF.

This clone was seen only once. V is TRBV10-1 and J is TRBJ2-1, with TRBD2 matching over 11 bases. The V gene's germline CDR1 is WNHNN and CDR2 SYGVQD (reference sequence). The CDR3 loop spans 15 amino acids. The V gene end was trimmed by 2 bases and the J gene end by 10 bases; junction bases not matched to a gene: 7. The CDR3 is CASSETPGLAAEQFF. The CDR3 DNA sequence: TGCGCCAGCAGTGAGACACCGGGACTAGCGGCGGAGCAGTTCTTC.

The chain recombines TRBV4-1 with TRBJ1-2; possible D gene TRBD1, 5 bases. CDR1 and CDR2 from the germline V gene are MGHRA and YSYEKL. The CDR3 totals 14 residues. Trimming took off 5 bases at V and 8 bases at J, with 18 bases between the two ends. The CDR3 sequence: CASSSYGGEEGYTF. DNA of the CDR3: TGCGCCAGCAGCTCCTATGGGGGGGAAGAGGGCTACACCTTC.

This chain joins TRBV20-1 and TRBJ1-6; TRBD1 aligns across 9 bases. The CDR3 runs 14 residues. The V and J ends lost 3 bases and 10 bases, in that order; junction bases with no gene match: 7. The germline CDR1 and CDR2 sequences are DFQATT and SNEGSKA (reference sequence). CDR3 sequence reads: CSASPGQGKSPLHF. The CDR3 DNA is TGCAGTGCTAGTCCGGGACAGGGCAAATCACCCCTCCACTTT.

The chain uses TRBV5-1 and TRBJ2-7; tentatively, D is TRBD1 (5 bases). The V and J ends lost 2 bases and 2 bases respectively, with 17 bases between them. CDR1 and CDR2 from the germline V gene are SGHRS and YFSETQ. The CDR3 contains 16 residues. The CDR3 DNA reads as TGCGCCAGCAGCTTTGGGGCGAGCGCCCCACCCTACGAGCAGTACTTC. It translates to CASSFGASAPPYEQYF. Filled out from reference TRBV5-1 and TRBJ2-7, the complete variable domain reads KAGVTQTPRYLIKTRGQQVTLSCSPISGHRSVSWYQQTPGQGLQFLFEYFSETQRNKGNFPGRFSGRQFSNSRSEMNVSTLELGDSALYLCASSFGASAPPYEQYFGPGTRLTVT.

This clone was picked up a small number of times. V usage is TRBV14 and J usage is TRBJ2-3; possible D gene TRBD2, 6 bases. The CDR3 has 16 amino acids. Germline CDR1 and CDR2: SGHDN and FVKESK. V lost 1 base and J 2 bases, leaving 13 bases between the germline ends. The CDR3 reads CASSQASDYTTDTQYF. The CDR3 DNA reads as TGTGCCAGCAGCCAAGCTTCGGACTACACCACAGATACGCAGTATTTT. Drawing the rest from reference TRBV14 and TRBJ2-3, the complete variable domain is EAGVTQFPSHSVIEKGQTVTLRCDPISGHDNLYWYRRVMGKEIKFLLHFVKESKQDESGMPNNRFLAERTGGTYSTLKVQPAELEDSGVYFCASSQASDYTTDTQYFGPGTRLTVL.

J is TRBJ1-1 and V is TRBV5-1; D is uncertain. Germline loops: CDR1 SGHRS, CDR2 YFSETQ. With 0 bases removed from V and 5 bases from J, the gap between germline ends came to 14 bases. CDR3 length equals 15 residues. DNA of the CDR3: TGCGCCAGCAGCTTGGTGGGCGGGCCTGAGACTGAAGCTTTCTTT. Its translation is CASSLVGGPETEAFF. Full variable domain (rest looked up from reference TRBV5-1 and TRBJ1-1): KAGVTQTPRYLIKTRGQQVTLSCSPISGHRSVSWYQQTPGQGLQFLFEYFSETQRNKGNFPGRFSGRQFSNSRSEMNVSTLELGDSALYLCASSLVGGPETEAFFGQGTRLTVV.

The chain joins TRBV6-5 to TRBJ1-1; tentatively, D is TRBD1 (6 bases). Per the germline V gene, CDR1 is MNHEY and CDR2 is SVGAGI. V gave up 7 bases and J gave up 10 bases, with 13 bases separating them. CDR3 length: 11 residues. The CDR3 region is CASKTLRGAFF. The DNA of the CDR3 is TGTGCCAGCAAAACACTCAGGGGAGCTTTCTTT.

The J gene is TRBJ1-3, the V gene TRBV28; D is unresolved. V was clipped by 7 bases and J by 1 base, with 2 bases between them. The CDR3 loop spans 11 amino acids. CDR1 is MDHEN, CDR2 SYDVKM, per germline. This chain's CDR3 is CASISGNTIYF. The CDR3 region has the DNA TGTGCCAGCATATCTGGAAACACCATATATTTT.

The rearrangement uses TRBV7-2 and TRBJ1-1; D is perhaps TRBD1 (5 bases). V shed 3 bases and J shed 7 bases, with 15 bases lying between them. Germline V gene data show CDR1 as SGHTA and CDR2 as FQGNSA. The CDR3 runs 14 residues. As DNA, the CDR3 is TGTGCCAGCAGCTTCCAGGTCACGGGGGATGAAGCTTTCTTT. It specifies CASSFQVTGDEAFF. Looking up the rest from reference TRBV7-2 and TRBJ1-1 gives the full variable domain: GAGVSQSPSNKVTEKGKDVELRCDPISGHTALYWYRQSLGQGLEFLIYFQGNSAPDKSGLPSDRFSAERTGGSVSTLTIQRTQQEDSAVYLCASSFQVTGDEAFFGQGTRLTVV.

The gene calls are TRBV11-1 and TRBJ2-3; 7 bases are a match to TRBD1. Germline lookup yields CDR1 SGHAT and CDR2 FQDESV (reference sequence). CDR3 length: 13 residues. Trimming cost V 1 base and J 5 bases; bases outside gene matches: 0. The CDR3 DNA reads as TGTGCCAGCAGCTTAGACAGGGGAGATACGCAGTATTTT. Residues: CASSLDRGDTQYF.

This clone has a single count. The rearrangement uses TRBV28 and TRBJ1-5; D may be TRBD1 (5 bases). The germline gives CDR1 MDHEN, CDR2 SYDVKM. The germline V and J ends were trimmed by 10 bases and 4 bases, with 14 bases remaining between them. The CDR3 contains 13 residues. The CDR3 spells CANGGWGNQPQHF. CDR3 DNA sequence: TGTGCCAACGGGGGGTGGGGTAATCAGCCCCAGCATTTT.

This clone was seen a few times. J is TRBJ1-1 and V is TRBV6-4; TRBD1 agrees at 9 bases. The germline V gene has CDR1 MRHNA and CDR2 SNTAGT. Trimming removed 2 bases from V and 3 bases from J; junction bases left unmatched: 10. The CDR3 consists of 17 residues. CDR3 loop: CASSDPEQDRGYTEAFF. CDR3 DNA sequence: TGTGCCAGCAGTGACCCCGAACAAGACAGGGGGTACACTGAAGCTTTCTTT.

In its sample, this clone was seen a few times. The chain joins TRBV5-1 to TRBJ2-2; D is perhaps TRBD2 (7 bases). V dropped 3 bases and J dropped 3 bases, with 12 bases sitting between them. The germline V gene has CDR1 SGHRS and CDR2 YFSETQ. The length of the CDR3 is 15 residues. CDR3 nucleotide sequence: TGCGCCAGCAGCTGGGGCGGGGGCGACACCGGGGAGCTGTTTTTT. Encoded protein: CASSWGGGDTGELFF.

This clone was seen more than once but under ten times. Written as DNA, the CDR3 is TGTGCCAGCAGCATCCCCGTCGGGACAGGGAGCTCCTACGAGCAGTACTTC. Encoded protein: CASSIPVGTGSSYEQYF. The chain has TRBV7-2 and TRBJ2-7; 9 positions agree with TRBD1. Germline V gives CDR1 SGHTA, CDR2 FQGNSA. CDR3 size: 17 residues. V shed 5 bases and J 0 bases; nucleotides not matched to a gene: 11.

As DNA, the CDR3 is TGTGCCTGGAGTCCGGGGACAGGGGGACGGGAGCCCCAGCATTTT. Its translation: CAWSPGTGGREPQHF. V gene TRBV30 combines with J gene TRBJ1-5, with TRBD1 matching 11 bases. The CDR3 is 15 amino acids. CDR1 and CDR2 from the germline V gene are GTSNPN and SVGIG (reference sequence). J gave up 8 bases and V 2 bases, and 8 bases lay outside the gene matches.